The clone carrying this T cell receptor beta chain appeared many times. The antigen is not known. The sample comes from a study of T-cell reconstitution after alpha-beta-depleted transplantation in children. For TCRbeta, the library was prepared with unique molecular identifiers. TCRdb re-derived calls from the PCR reads in MiXCR, one entry per CDR3 protein. The data hold about 830,000 distinct CDR3 sequences, with around 17% observed a single time. Study-wide results and limits: Newly produced T cells mostly provided counts and TCRbeta diversity after one year, as hyperexpanded clones declined. Several patients had high TCRbeta diversity at day 60; it came from surviving recipient T cells and thymic progenitors. Alpha-beta T cells about two months after transplant reportedly derived from several hundred expanded graft clones.

The source is a male patient aged 10 to 17 who had a stem cell transplant for acute lymphoblastic leukemia, so the T cells may come from the graft donor. This material consisted of PBMCs, mostly from graft donor cells, taken 360 days after TCRalphabeta/CD19-depleted stem cell transplant.

CDR3 DNA sequence: TGTGCCAGCAGCCCAGCCCCGAATGAGCAGTTCTTC. Translating gives CASSPAPNEQFF. The rearrangement links TRBV9 to TRBJ2-1; D gene unclear. Germline CDR1 and CDR2: SGDLS and YYNGEE. CDR3 size: 12 residues. V lost 4 bases to trimming and J lost 7 bases, with 9 bases between them.